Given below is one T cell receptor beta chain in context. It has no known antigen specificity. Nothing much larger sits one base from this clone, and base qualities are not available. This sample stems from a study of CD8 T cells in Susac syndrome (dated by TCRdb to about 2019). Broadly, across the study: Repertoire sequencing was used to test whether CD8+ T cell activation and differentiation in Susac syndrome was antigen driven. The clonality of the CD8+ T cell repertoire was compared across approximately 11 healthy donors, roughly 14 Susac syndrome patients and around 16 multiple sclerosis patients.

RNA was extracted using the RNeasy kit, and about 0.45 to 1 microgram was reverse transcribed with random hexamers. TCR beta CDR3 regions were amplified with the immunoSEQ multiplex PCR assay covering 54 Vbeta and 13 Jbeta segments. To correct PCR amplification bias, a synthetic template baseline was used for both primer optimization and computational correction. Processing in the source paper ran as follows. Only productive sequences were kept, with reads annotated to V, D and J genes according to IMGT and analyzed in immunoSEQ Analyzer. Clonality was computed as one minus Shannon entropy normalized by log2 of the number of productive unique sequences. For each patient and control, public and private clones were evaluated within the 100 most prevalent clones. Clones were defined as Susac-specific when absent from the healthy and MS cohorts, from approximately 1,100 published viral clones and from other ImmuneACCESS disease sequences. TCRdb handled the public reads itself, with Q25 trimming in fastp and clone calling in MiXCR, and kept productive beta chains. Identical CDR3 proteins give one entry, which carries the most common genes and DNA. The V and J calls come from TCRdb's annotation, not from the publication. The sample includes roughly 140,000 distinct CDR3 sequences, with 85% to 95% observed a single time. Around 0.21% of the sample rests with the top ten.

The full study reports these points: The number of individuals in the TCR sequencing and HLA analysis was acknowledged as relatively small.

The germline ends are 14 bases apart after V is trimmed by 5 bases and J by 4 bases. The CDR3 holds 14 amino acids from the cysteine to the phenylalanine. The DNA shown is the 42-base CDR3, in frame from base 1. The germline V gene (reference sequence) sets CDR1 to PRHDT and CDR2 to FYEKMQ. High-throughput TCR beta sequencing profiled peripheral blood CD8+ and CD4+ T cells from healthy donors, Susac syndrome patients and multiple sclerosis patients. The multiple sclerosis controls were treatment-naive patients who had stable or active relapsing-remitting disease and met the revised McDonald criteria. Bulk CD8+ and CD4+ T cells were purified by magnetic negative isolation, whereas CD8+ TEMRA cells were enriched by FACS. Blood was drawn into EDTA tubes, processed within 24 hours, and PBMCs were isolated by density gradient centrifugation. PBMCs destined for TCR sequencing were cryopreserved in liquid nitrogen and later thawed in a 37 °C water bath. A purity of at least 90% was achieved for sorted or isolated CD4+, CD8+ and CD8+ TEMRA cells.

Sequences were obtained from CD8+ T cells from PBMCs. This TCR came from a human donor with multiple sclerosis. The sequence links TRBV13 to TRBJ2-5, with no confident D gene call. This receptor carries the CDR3 CASSLLGTGETQYF. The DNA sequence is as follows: TGTGCCAGCAGCCTCCTGGGTACGGGAGAGACCCAGTACTTC.